This is a list of T cell receptor beta chains from one sample in a study of T-cell reconstitution after alpha-beta-depleted transplantation in children. TCRdb re-analysed the PCR reads in MiXCR, keeping a single row per CDR3 protein. The table records fewer than 550,000 distinct CDR3 sequences, over 10% of them present only once. The starting material was PBMCs, mostly from graft donor cells, obtained 180 days after TCRalphabeta/CD19-depleted stem cell transplant. Receptors were obtained from a female patient aged 2-15 years who had a stem cell transplant for aplastic anemia, so the T cells may come from the graft donor. CDR3s include the opening cysteine and the closing phenylalanine or tryptophan. D genes are given only for firm matches. Size values are once, few and many counts, or a class for expanded clones, and some rows have none.

>TRBJ2-7|-|few|TRBV20-1
TGCAGTGCTAGAGATTCGGGAAGGACTTCGGGCGAGCAGTACTTC
CSARDSGRTSGEQYF
>TRBJ2-3|TRBD2|-|TRBV24-1
TGTGCCACCAGGGGACTAGCGGGAGGGGCCACAGATACGCAGTATTTT
CATRGLAGGATDTQYF
>TRBJ2-4|-|few|TRBV6-2/TRBV6-3
TGTGCCAGCAGTTATGGGGAGTGGAAAAACATTCAGTACTTC
CASSYGEWKNIQYF
>TRBJ1-1|TRBD1|-|TRBV18
TGTGCCAGCGCGCCCGACAGGGTCCTTCTTAAGAACACTGAAGCTTTCTTT
CASAPDRVLLKNTEAFF
>TRBJ2-1|-|-|TRBV7-9
TGTGCCAGCAGCTTTCGGGCAGGGAGCCCCAATGAGCAGTTCTTC
CASSFRAGSPNEQFF
>TRBJ1-2|TRBD1|many|TRBV20-1
TGCAGTGCTAGATCGGACAGGGAGGGAGGCTACACCTTC
CSARSDREGGYTF
>TRBJ2-4|-|-|TRBV4-3
TGCGCCAGCAGCCAAGATTTGCGTCACATTCAGTACTTC
CASSQDLRHIQYF
>TRBJ2-7|-|-|TRBV20-1
TGCAGTGCAAGTACCGGGACTGTCTCCTACGAGCAGTACTTC
CSASTGTVSYEQYF
>TRBJ2-5|TRBD1|few|TRBV28
TGTGCCAGCAGTCCATATGGGTCGACAGGGGGCCGAGAGACCCAGTACTTC
CASSPYGSTGGRETQYF
>TRBJ2-1|-|few|TRBV19
TGTGCCAGTAGTATGATCGGATACAATGAGCAGTTCTTC
CASSMIGYNEQFF
>TRBJ2-3|TRBD2|many|TRBV28
TGTGCCAGCACGGGGGGCGGGAGGAAGGCAGATACGCAGTATTTT
CASTGGGRKADTQYF
>TRBJ2-3|TRBD1|few|TRBV29-1
TGCAGCGTTGAAGACTTACGGGACAGGGCTATATATACGCAGTATTTT
CSVEDLRDRAIYTQYF
>TRBJ2-4|-|many|TRBV5-1
TGCGCCAGTCCGGGACTAGCCAAAAACATTCAGTACTTC
CASPGLAKNIQYF
>TRBJ2-2|-|-|TRBV6-5
TGTGCCAGCAGTTACTCCGGTACCACCGCCCCCACCGGGGAGCTGTTTTTT
CASSYSGTTAPTGELFF
>TRBJ1-1|-|-|TRBV14
TGTGCCAGCAGCCAGCTTGCTGGGGTGAACACTGAAGCTTTCTTT
CASSQLAGVNTEAFF
>TRBJ1-2|-|-|TRBV28
TGTGCCAGCAGTTTCGCGTCAAGTTTCTATGGCTACACCTTC
CASSFASSFYGYTF
>TRBJ2-4|-|few|TRBV27
TGTGCCAGCTACCACGGGACGGCGAGACTAGCCAAAAACATTCAGTACTTC
CASYHGTARLAKNIQYF
>TRBJ2-3|TRBD2|few|TRBV7-2
TGTGCCAGCAGCTTAGCAGGACTAGCGGGGGATACGCAGTATTTT
CASSLAGLAGDTQYF
>TRBJ2-3|TRBD2|few|TRBV20-1
TGCAGTGCTAGGGGTGGGGCTAGCGGTTTGCGAGATACGCAGTATTTT
CSARGGASGLRDTQYF
>TRBJ2-1|-|-|TRBV4-1
TGCGCCAGCAGCCAAGACGGAGGGGAAACATACAATGAGCAGTTCTTC
CASSQDGGETYNEQFF
>TRBJ2-1|-|-|TRBV6-5
TGTGCCAGCGGCTACGGGGGCTCCTACAATGAGCAGTTCTTC
CASGYGGSYNEQFF
>TRBJ1-3|-|-|TRBV20-1
TGCAGTGCCGCAAACTCTGGAAACACCATAAATTTT
CSAANSGNTINF
>TRBJ2-7|-|-|TRBV7-6
TGTGCCAGCAGCTTAGGGGAGGAGGAGCAGTACTTC
CASSLGEEEQYF
>TRBJ2-7|-|few|TRBV12-3/TRBV12-4
TGTGCCAGCGCCGCAGGGAGCTACGAGCAGTACTTC
CASAAGSYEQYF
>TRBJ1-3|-|-|TRBV20-1
TGCAGTGCTACCCGGACAGGAAACACCATATATTTT
CSATRTGNTIYF
>TRBJ1-1|TRBD1|few|TRBV4-3
TGCGCCAGCAGCCCCAGGACAGGAGCCTCCCATTTGAACACTGAAGCTTTCTTT
CASSPRTGASHLNTEAFF
>TRBJ2-3|-|many|TRBV7-9
TGTGCCAGCTGCACAGATACGCAGTATTTT
CASCTDTQYF
>TRBJ2-7|TRBD1|many|TRBV7-6
TGTGCCAGCAGCCTCGGACAGGGTGGGCCTTACGAGCAGTACTTC
CASSLGQGGPYEQYF
>TRBJ1-4|-|-|TRBV7-9
TGTGCCAGCAGAGATGGTGTGGAGGGAGGTGAAAAACTGTTTTTT
CASRDGVEGGEKLFF
>TRBJ1-2|TRBD1|-|TRBV7-2
TGTGCCAGCGGATCGGGGGACAGGGGGAGATCTAACTATGGCTACACCTTC
CASGSGDRGRSNYGYTF
>TRBJ2-5|-|many|TRBV29-1
TGCAGCTCCCGGGACTCTCACAATTTGTGGACCCAGTACTTC
CSSRDSHNLWTQYF
>TRBJ2-1|-|few|TRBV6-2/TRBV6-3
TGTGCCAGCAGTTACGCCGATTCTAGCGAGATTACGAGGAGACGGTCCTACAATGAGCAGTTCTTC
CASSYADSSEITRRRSYNEQFF
>TRBJ1-2|-|-|TRBV28
TGTGCCAGCAGTTCCTCTGTGGGGGGAGGCTATGGCTACACCTTC
CASSSSVGGGYGYTF
>TRBJ2-3|TRBD2|-|TRBV4-2
TGTGCCAGCAGCCCCCCGGGGACGGGAGGGAGCACAGATACGCAGTATTTT
CASSPPGTGGSTDTQYF
>TRBJ2-1|TRBD2|many|TRBV5-1
TGCGCCAGCAGCTCTCTAGCGGGCGACTACAATGAGCAGTTCTTC
CASSSLAGDYNEQFF
>TRBJ2-5|-|few|TRBV6-5
TGTGCCAGCAGTTACTCCGGACTTGTAATGGAGACCCAGTACTTC
CASSYSGLVMETQYF
>TRBJ1-5|-|few|TRBV7-6
TGTGCCAGCAGCTTAGGTATCAAAATTGTGCCCCAGCATTTT
CASSLGIKIVPQHF
>TRBJ2-4|-|few|TRBV15
TGTGCCACCAGCAGAGATTTGGGAAACGCCAAAAACATTCAGTACTTC
CATSRDLGNAKNIQYF
>TRBJ2-5|TRBD1|many|TRBV12-3/TRBV12-4
TGTGCCAGCAGCGACAGGGGGCAAGAGACCCAGTACTTC
CASSDRGQETQYF
>TRBJ2-1|-|-|TRBV14
TGTGCCAGCAGCCAAGATTTGATACAGGAGCAGTTCTTC
CASSQDLIQEQFF
>TRBJ2-7|TRBD2|few|TRBV4-3
TGCGCCAGCAGCCAAGACATCGGGCTAGCGGGAGTTTTCCGCGAGCAGTACTTC
CASSQDIGLAGVFREQYF
>TRBJ2-3|-|-|TRBV4-3
TGCGCCAGCAGCCAAAAAGGGTACACAGATCCGCAGTATTTT
CASSQKGYTDPQYF
>TRBJ1-5|-|few|TRBV7-2
TGTGCCAGCAGCTTAACCCCAGTTCAGCCCCAGCATTTT
CASSLTPVQPQHF
>TRBJ2-1|-|-|TRBV11-2
TGTGCCAGCGCAGCGGGCCTATCCTACAATGAGCAGTTCTTC
CASAAGLSYNEQFF
>TRBJ1-3|-|-|TRBV7-2
TGTGCCAGCAGCGCCCGACGGAGCTCTGGAAACACCATATATTTT
CASSARRSSGNTIYF
>TRBJ2-2|TRBD2|-|TRBV6-2/TRBV6-3
TGTGCCAGCAGCCGACTAGCGGGACACACCGGGGAGCTGTTTTTT
CASSRLAGHTGELFF
>TRBJ2-5|-|few|TRBV20-1
TGCAGTGCTAGAACAGCTGTGATGGAGACCCAGTACTTC
CSARTAVMETQYF